These 19 T cell receptor beta chains were all obtained from the same sample, sequenced in a study of prognosis after radiotherapy for stage I lung cancer. Genomic DNA provided the template from which TCR beta CDR3 was amplified by two-round multiplex PCR. During first-round PCR, primers specific to each TRBV and TRBJ gene were used. MiXCR, run by TCRdb on the multiplex PCR reads, gives a single entry per CDR3 protein. The sample holds 20,000 to 25,000 distinct CDR3 sequences, roughly two fifths seen once. The source was PBMCs, collected before or after stereotactic body radiation therapy (not recorded which). The source of these receptors is a donor of 50 years or more with non-small cell lung cancer.

Turning to this clonotype: A much larger clone lies a single base off, so this may be a read error. J is TRBJ2-7 and V is TRBV18, with TRBD1 matching 10 bases. Trimming removed 2 bases from V and 4 bases from J; junction bases left unmatched: 11. This CDR3 spans 17 amino acids. Germline V CDR1 and CDR2: KGHSH, LQKENI. The CDR3, as DNA: TGTGCCAGCTCACCAGGCGTTCCGGGACAGGGGAAATACGAGCAGTACTTC. Protein sequence: CASSPGVPGQGKYEQYF.

Notes on this clonotype: Germline and junction disagree at one end, which may indicate a read error. V usage is TRBV6-1 and J usage is TRBJ2-6; D is possibly TRBD1 or TRBD2 (5 bases each). CDR1 and CDR2 from the germline V gene are MNHNS and SASEGT. The CDR3 has 14 amino acids. CDR3 DNA sequence: TGTGCCAGCACGACCCAGGCCGGGGCCAACTTCCTTACTTTC. Its translation is CASTTQAGANFLTF.

The gene calls are TRBV29-1 and TRBJ2-3, with TRBD1 as a possible D gene (5 bases). The V end was cut by 6 bases, the J end by 2 bases, with 18 bases between. CDR1 and CDR2 (germline): SQVTM, ANQGSEA. This CDR3 contains 15 residues. The DNA for the CDR3 is TGCAGCGTCGCTGCTGACAGTGACGCCACAGATACGCAGTATTTT. Residues: CSVAADSDATDTQYF.

This clonotype was counted ten times or more. The chain carries TRBV6-5 and TRBJ1-2, with a possible D match to TRBD1 (6 bases). The CDR3 loop spans 15 amino acids. Germline V gene lookup returns CDR1 MNHEY and CDR2 SVGAGI. Deletions cut 2 bases from V and 7 bases from J, with 17 bases between. For the CDR3, the DNA is TGTGCCAGCAGTTACGCCGCTTGGACAGTGGCTGGCTACACCTTC. Its translation is CASSYAAWTVAGYTF.

This clonotype appeared many times. This sequence joins TRBV15 and TRBJ2-5, with 7 bases aligning to TRBD1. The J segment lost 5 bases and the V segment lost 6 bases, leaving 6 bases of the junction unmatched. CDR1 and CDR2 (germline): LNHNV, YYDKDF (reference sequence). There are 13 residues in the CDR3. CDR3 loop: CATRKGGAETQYF. In nucleotides, the CDR3 is TGTGCCACCAGGAAAGGGGGCGCGGAGACCCAGTACTTC.

The chain links TRBV7-3 to TRBJ2-3, with 10 bases aligning to TRBD2. Germline V CDR1 and CDR2: SGHTA, FQGTGA. CDR3 length: 15 residues. J lost 6 bases, V lost 2 bases, and 5 bases had no gene match. The CDR3 loop is CASSLGLAGADTQYF. As DNA, the CDR3 is TGTGCCAGCAGCTTAGGTCTAGCGGGAGCCGATACGCAGTATTTT.

This clonotype occurred many times. The rearrangement joins TRBV6-5 to TRBJ2-3, with a possible D match to TRBD1 (6 bases). CDR1 and CDR2 (germline): MNHEY, SVGAGI. This CDR3 region has 14 residues. V dropped 0 bases and J dropped 9 bases, with 13 bases sitting between them. DNA for the CDR3: TGTGCCAGCAGTTACTCGAACACAGGGTCAACGCAGTATTTT. Protein sequence: CASSYSNTGSTQYF.

This clonotype has ten or more counts. The gene calls are TRBV6-4 and TRBJ2-1, with D unclear. Looked up from germline, CDR1 is MRHNA and CDR2 is SNTAGT. This CDR3 contains 15 residues. V lost 6 bases to trimming and J lost 4 bases, with 16 bases between them. CDR3 sequence: CASSVSPSSYNEQFF. DNA of the CDR3: TGTGCCAGCAGCGTTTCGCCTTCGTCTTACAATGAGCAGTTCTTC.

The chain carries TRBV6-1 and TRBJ1-5; D possibly corresponds to TRBD1 (5 bases). CDR1 MNHNS and CDR2 SASEGT come from the germline V gene. V was trimmed by 10 bases and J by 4 bases, leaving 14 bases between them. The CDR3 has 13 residues. The CDR3 region is CAKRGYRNQPQHF. CDR3 DNA: TGTGCCAAGAGGGGCTATAGAAATCAGCCCCAGCATTTT.

The rearrangement uses TRBV7-9 and TRBJ2-7, with D tentatively TRBD1 or TRBD2 (6 bases each). V was pared by 5 bases and J by 7 bases, with 15 bases between. The CDR3 runs 13 residues. CDR1 is SEHNR, CDR2 FQNEAQ, per germline (reference sequence). The CDR3 bases are TGTGCCAGCAGCCCACAGGGACGGGAGGAGCAGTACTTC. It translates to CASSPQGREEQYF.

As for this clonotype: With a far larger clone one base away, a read error is the likely cause. The V call is TRBV6-1, the J call TRBJ1-1; unclear D gene. The V end lost 5 bases, the J end lost 8 bases, and 21 bases lay between the germline ends. Germline V gene sequence: CDR1 MNHNS, CDR2 SASEGT. This CDR3 has 15 residues. CDR3 loop: CASSFSDTSKLEAFF. Here the CDR3 DNA reads TGTGCCAGCAGTTTTAGCGACACTTCTAAGTTGGAAGCTTTCTTT.

The chain links TRBV6-1 to TRBJ1-6; weak D call: TRBD1 (6 bases). The ends were cut back, 1 base at V and 7 bases at J, with 8 bases in the middle. The CDR3 has 14 residues. Germline V lookup: CDR1 MNHNS, CDR2 SASEGT. The CDR3 nucleotides are TGTGCCAGCAGTGAAGGACAGGAAAATTCACCCCTCCACTTT. Residues: CASSEGQENSPLHF.

This rearrangement joins TRBV6-2 or TRBV6-3 to TRBJ2-7; 7 bases agree with TRBD2. CDR3 length equals 14 residues. V lost 4 bases to trimming and J lost 3 bases; unmatched junction nucleotides: 6. Germline V gene data show CDR1 as MNHEY and CDR2 as SVGEGT. The CDR3 loop reads CASSSQAGDYEQYF. As DNA, the CDR3 is TGTGCCAGCAGTTCCCAGGCGGGAGACTACGAGCAGTACTTC.

The CDR3 loop is CASICRENSYNEQFF. DNA for the CDR3: TGTGCCAGCATTTGCAGGGAAAACTCCTACAATGAGCAGTTCTTC. V and J are TRBV12-3 or TRBV12-4 and TRBJ2-1, with a weak D call TRBD1 (5 bases). The ends were cut back, 7 bases at V and 0 bases at J, with 13 bases in the middle. The length of the CDR3 is 15 residues.

By sample share, this clonotype is medium-sized. The chain links TRBV19 to TRBJ1-2; TRBD1 is a possible D gene (6 bases). The CDR3 is made up of 15 amino acids. The germline V and J ends were trimmed by 3 bases and 4 bases, with 15 bases remaining between them. The germline CDR1 and CDR2 sequences are LNHDA and SQIVND (reference sequence). The CDR3 nucleotides are TGTGCCAGTAGTATTGGCGTCGGACAGCCCTATGGCTACACCTTC. Translated, it gives CASSIGVGQPYGYTF.

Comments on this clonotype: It is likely a read error: a sequence one base away is far more abundant. The rearrangement uses TRBV6-1 and TRBJ1-2; the D is unclear. Germline V gene lookup returns CDR1 MNHNS and CDR2 SASEGT. The CDR3 extends over 14 amino acids. V was cut by 9 bases and J by 4 bases, with 18 bases left in between. The CDR3 sequence is CARGYVRGSYGYTF. In DNA form, the CDR3 reads TGTGCCAGAGGTTATGTTCGGGGATCCTATGGCTACACCTTC.

About this clonotype: Mismatch with germline at one junction end may stem from a read error. The V gene is TRBV24-1, the J gene TRBJ2-1; 11 positions match TRBD2. Germline CDR1 KGHDR, CDR2 SFDVKD. The CDR3 runs 14 residues. This chain's CDR3 is CATSDPVASGGLVF. The CDR3 DNA reads as TGTGCCACCAGTGACCCCGTGGCTAGCGGGGGGTTGGTCTTC.

This clonotype was detected many times. The V call is TRBV2, the J call TRBJ1-6, with D unclear. Germline CDR1 is SNHLY and CDR2 is FYNNEI. The V end was cut by 5 bases, the J end by 8 bases, with 22 bases between. CDR3 length: 17 amino acids. CDR3 amino acids: CASSRKSGQLLYSPLHF. In nucleotides, the CDR3 is TGTGCCAGCAGTCGAAAATCCGGCCAGCTTTTGTATTCACCCCTCCACTTT.

The gene calls are TRBV18 and TRBJ2-3; D unresolved. V dropped 0 bases and J dropped 0 bases, with 4 bases sitting between them. There are 14 residues in the CDR3. Germline V gene data show CDR1 as KGHSH and CDR2 as LQKENI. The CDR3 nucleotides are TGTGCCAGCTCACCACCAGCGAGCACAGATACGCAGTATTTT. It yields the protein CASSPPASTDTQYF.